The 28 T cell receptor beta chains reported below all come from one sample, sequenced in a study of technical replicates of blood from several donors. The assay was immunoSEQ multiplex PCR, and TCRdb's table has in-frame clones only and misses some. The sample lists around 100,000 clones, roughly 95% occurring once. The sequenced material came from T cells isolated from PBMCs. Every receptor here comes from a human donor in good health.

The chain couples TRBV6-5 to TRBJ1-3; D is ambiguous. CDR1 is MNHEY, CDR2 SVGAGI, per germline. This CDR3 comprises 14 residues. V dropped 2 bases and J dropped 0 bases, with 5 bases sitting between them. The CDR3 protein is CASSYVGSGNTIYF. The CDR3 DNA sequence: TGTGCCAGCAGTTACGTCGGCTCTGGAAACACCATATATTTT.

This clone was seen just once. The chain is built from TRBV30 and TRBJ2-3, with a tentative D call TRBD2 (5 bases). The CDR3 runs 16 residues. V lost 4 bases and J 1 base, leaving 18 bases between the germline ends. Per the germline V gene, CDR1 is GTSNPN and CDR2 is SVGIG (reference sequence). CDR3 DNA sequence: TGTGCCTGGACGAATAGCGTCTTCTTAGGCACAGATACGCAGTATTTT. It codes for CAWTNSVFLGTDTQYF.

The chain uses TRBV6-4 and TRBJ2-3, with 7 bases lining up with TRBD1. The CDR3 is made up of 14 amino acids. The V gene's germline CDR1 is MRHNA and CDR2 SNTAGT. V dropped 5 bases and J dropped 4; count of bases not matched to a gene: 6. In DNA, the CDR3 is TGTGCCAGCAGTCCAGGGACAGCCTCAGATACGCAGTATTTT. This translates into CASSPGTASDTQYF.

V usage is TRBV7-9 and J usage is TRBJ1-2; perhaps TRBD1 as D (6 bases). The V end was cut by 11 bases, the J end by 4 bases, with 20 bases between. The CDR3 length is 14 residues. Per germline, CDR1 SEHNR and CDR2 FQNEAQ (reference sequence). In DNA, the CDR3 is TGTGCCGCTTCTGGGGACAAAGGTGGCTATGGCTACACCTTC. Encoded protein: CAASGDKGGYGYTF.

The V gene is TRBV28, the J gene TRBJ1-2; 10 bases are shared with TRBD1. V lost 3 bases and J lost 2; bases outside the gene matches: 9. The CDR3 contains 17 residues. Germline V gene data show CDR1 as MDHEN and CDR2 as SYDVKM. CDR3 amino acids: CASSFIPQDRGNYGYTF. The CDR3 nucleotides are TGTGCCAGCAGTTTTATACCCCAGGACAGGGGGAACTATGGCTACACCTTC.

The J gene is TRBJ2-5, the V gene TRBV6-1; 10 bases fit TRBD1. Germline loops: CDR1 MNHNS, CDR2 SASEGT. The trim removed 2 bases at V and 3 bases at J, leaving 6 bases unmatched. The CDR3 has 16 residues. CDR3 protein: CASSEWDRGREETQYF. CDR3 sequence (DNA): TGTGCCAGCAGTGAATGGGACAGGGGTCGTGAAGAGACCCAGTACTTC.

This chain joins TRBV7-9 and TRBJ2-1; 13 nucleotides match TRBD2. The length of the CDR3 is 15 residues. J gave up 5 bases and V 6 bases, and 4 bases lay outside the gene matches. Germline-derived CDR1 and CDR2 are SEHNR and FQNEAQ (reference sequence). The DNA of the CDR3 is TGTGCCAGCAGGGATGGACTAGCGGGAGACAATGAGCAGTTCTTC. As protein: CASRDGLAGDNEQFF. Complete variable domain (other parts from reference TRBV7-9 and TRBJ2-1): DTGVSQNPRHKITKRGQNVTFRCDPISEHNRLYWYRQTLGQGPEFLTYFQNEAQLEKSRLLSDRFSAERPKGSFSTLEIQRTEQGDSAMYLCASRDGLAGDNEQFFGPGTRLTVL.

V and J are TRBV6-1 and TRBJ2-3, with D hard to call. The V and J ends lost 1 base and 1 base respectively, with 9 bases between them. This CDR3 has 15 amino acids. Germline V lookup: CDR1 MNHNS, CDR2 SASEGT. The CDR3 region is CASSEGVARTDTQYF. CDR3 nucleotide sequence: TGTGCCAGCAGTGAAGGAGTAGCTCGCACAGATACGCAGTATTTT.

The chain recombines TRBV7-9 with TRBJ2-1; possible D gene TRBD2, 5 bases. Germline V CDR1 and CDR2: SEHNR, FQNEAQ (reference sequence). The CDR3 totals 14 residues. V shed 5 bases and J shed 7 bases, with 15 bases lying between them. The CDR3 coding sequence is TGTGCCAGCAGCCCCGGAGGTGGAGCGAATGAGCAGTTCTTC. Translating gives CASSPGGGANEQFF. The full variable domain, with the rest looked up from reference TRBV7-9 and TRBJ2-1, is DTGVSQNPRHKITKRGQNVTFRCDPISEHNRLYWYRQTLGQGPEFLTYFQNEAQLEKSRLLSDRFSAERPKGSFSTLEIQRTEQGDSAMYLCASSPGGGANEQFFGPGTRLTVL.

This chain links TRBV19 with TRBJ2-1; 8 bases are a match to TRBD2. V lost 0 bases to trimming and J lost 16 bases; unmatched junction nucleotides: 8. Germline V gives CDR1 LNHDA, CDR2 SQIVND (reference sequence). This CDR3 has 13 amino acids. The CDR3 region has the DNA TGTGCCAGTAGTATAGATCTTTGGACTAGCTGTTTCTTC. Translated: CASSIDLWTSCFF. Filled out from reference TRBV19 and TRBJ2-1, the complete variable domain reads DGGITQSPKYLFRKEGQNVTLSCEQNLNHDAMYWYRQDPGQGLRLIYYSQIVNDFQKGDIAEGYSVSREKKESFPLTVTSAQKNPTAFYLCASSIDLWTSCFFGPGTRLTVL.

The chain recombines TRBV10-2 with TRBJ2-3; 10 bases fit TRBD2. This CDR3 has 16 amino acids. V lost 2 bases and J lost 5; bases outside the gene matches: 7. Germline loops: CDR1 WSHSY, CDR2 SAAADI. The DNA of the CDR3 is TGCGCCAGCAGTGAGAAAAGCGGGAGGGCCGGAGATACGCAGTATTTT. This sequence encodes CASSEKSGRAGDTQYF.

The rearrangement joins TRBV5-1 to TRBJ2-2; 12 bases fit TRBD2. Germline trimming cut 0 bases from V and 6 bases from J; bases unmatched to any gene: 0. The CDR3 extends over 15 amino acids. The germline V gene has CDR1 SGHRS and CDR2 YFSETQ. CDR3 sequence: CASSLGLAGAGELFF. CDR3 nucleotides: TGCGCCAGCAGCTTGGGACTAGCGGGAGCCGGGGAGCTGTTTTTT.

This chain uses TRBV19 with TRBJ2-7; D possibly corresponds to TRBD2 (6 bases). Trimming stripped 1 base from V and 4 bases from J, with 11 bases between. The CDR3 contains 14 residues. Germline lookup yields CDR1 LNHDA and CDR2 SQIVND (reference sequence). The CDR3 bases are TGTGCCAGTAGTATAGGGAGGGGAAGGTACGAGCAGTACTTC. Translating it yields CASSIGRGRYEQYF. The whole variable domain, remainder taken from reference TRBV19 and TRBJ2-7, is DGGITQSPKYLFRKEGQNVTLSCEQNLNHDAMYWYRQDPGQGLRLIYYSQIVNDFQKGDIAEGYSVSREKKESFPLTVTSAQKNPTAFYLCASSIGRGRYEQYFGPGTRLTVT.

The V call is TRBV6-1, the J call TRBJ1-3; no definite D call. The CDR3 has 14 residues. Trimming took off 3 bases at V and 4 bases at J, with 10 bases between the two ends. Germline V CDR1 and CDR2: MNHNS, SASEGT. CDR3 amino acids: CASSDRRRGNTIYF. DNA for the CDR3: TGTGCCAGCAGTGACCGGAGAAGGGGAAACACCATATATTTT.

The chain employs TRBV6-1 and TRBJ1-1, with D maybe TRBD1 (5 bases). Germline values: CDR1 MNHNS, CDR2 SASEGT. The V gene lost 7 bases and the J gene lost 1 base, with 10 bases spanning the gap. The CDR3 has 13 amino acids. This CDR3 reads CASIPGQNTEAFF. DNA of the CDR3: TGTGCCAGCATCCCCGGACAGAACACTGAAGCTTTCTTT.

This clone was detected only once. V usage is TRBV27 and J usage is TRBJ1-1; a possible D gene is TRBD1 (6 bases). V dropped 6 bases and J dropped 0 bases, with 17 bases sitting between them. Germline CDR1 reads MNHEY; CDR2 reads SMNVEV (reference sequence). The CDR3 consists of 16 residues. The CDR3 nucleotides are TGTGCCAGCAGCCTGTACAGGGCCGCTCTGAACACTGAAGCTTTCTTT. This sequence encodes CASSLYRAALNTEAFF.

The CDR3 loop is CASSPTSGPYNEQFF. The CDR3 DNA reads as TGTGCCAGCAGCCCGACTAGCGGACCTTACAATGAGCAGTTCTTC. The chain combines TRBV9 with TRBJ2-1; 9 bases map to TRBD2. CDR3 length equals 15 residues. The V gene end was trimmed by 4 bases and the J gene end by 4 bases; junction bases not matched to a gene: 6. Germline CDR1 is SGDLS and CDR2 is YYNGEE.

This chain connects TRBV9 to TRBJ2-2; 8 nucleotides line up with TRBD2. The junction had 11 bases not matched to a gene; V was cut back by 4 bases and J by 6 bases. The CDR3 covers 16 residues. Germline CDR1 SGDLS, CDR2 YYNGEE. CDR3: CASSPYKSGRSGELFF. Here the CDR3 DNA reads TGTGCCAGCAGCCCCTACAAAAGCGGGAGATCCGGGGAGCTGTTTTTT.

The J gene is TRBJ2-2, the V gene TRBV7-3; D gene ambiguous. V was shortened by 5 bases and J by 3 bases, with 10 bases between the two germline ends. Looked up from germline, CDR1 is SGHTA and CDR2 is FQGTGA. The CDR3 has 14 amino acids. The CDR3 region is CASSLTVYTGELFF. The CDR3, as DNA: TGTGCCAGCAGCCTTACGGTATACACCGGGGAGCTGTTTTTT.

The rearrangement links TRBV6-6 to TRBJ2-5, with D possibly being TRBD1 (7 bases). The germline CDR1 and CDR2 sequences are MNHNY and SVGAGI (reference sequence). The germline V and J ends were trimmed by 5 bases and 5 bases, with 15 bases remaining between them. This CDR3 contains 14 residues. The CDR3 protein is CASSLPGGWETQYF. The DNA for the CDR3 is TGTGCCAGCAGTCTACCAGGGGGGTGGGAGACCCAGTACTTC.

This clone has a handful of counts. The chain carries TRBV28 and TRBJ1-5, with 7 bases lining up with TRBD1. This CDR3 is 17 amino acids long. The germline V gene has CDR1 MDHEN and CDR2 SYDVKM. Trimming removed 7 bases from V and 0 bases from J; junction bases left unmatched: 12. DNA for the CDR3: TGTGCCAGCAATCGGTTAAAGGGGACAGTTAGCAATCAGCCCCAGCATTTT. Protein sequence: CASNRLKGTVSNQPQHF.

V usage is TRBV20-1 and J usage is TRBJ2-1; D is unresolved. With 0 bases removed from V and 8 bases from J, the gap between germline ends came to 5 bases. CDR3 length: 11 amino acids. Germline V gene data show CDR1 as DFQATT and CDR2 as SNEGSKA (reference sequence). CDR3 DNA: TGCAGTGCTAGAGATGAGTATGAGCAGTTCTTC. Its protein is CSARDEYEQFF.

This rearrangement joins TRBV27 to TRBJ1-5; no clear D gene. V gave up 5 bases and J gave up 5 bases, with 10 bases separating them. The CDR3 loop spans 13 amino acids. Germline CDR1 MNHEY, CDR2 SMNVEV (reference sequence). The CDR3 loop is CASSDTAHQPQHF. DNA for the CDR3: TGTGCCAGCAGTGACACGGCTCATCAGCCCCAGCATTTT.

The chain links TRBV4-1 to TRBJ1-2; tentatively, D is TRBD1 (6 bases). Germline V gives CDR1 MGHRA, CDR2 YSYEKL. This CDR3 is 12 amino acids long. V dropped 5 bases and J dropped 7 bases, with 11 bases sitting between them. CDR3 bases: TGCGCCAGCAGCTTGGGGACATCTGGCTACACCTTC. Its translation: CASSLGTSGYTF.

This clone has only one observation. V and J are TRBV28 and TRBJ1-4; 7 bases map to TRBD1. The germline CDR1 and CDR2 sequences are MDHEN and SYDVKM. CDR3 size: 14 residues. The J segment lost 7 bases and the V segment lost 6 bases, leaving 8 bases of the junction unmatched. The CDR3 loop reads CASSVQGISEKLFF. As DNA, the CDR3 is TGTGCCAGCAGCGTACAGGGGATTAGTGAAAAACTGTTTTTT.

The chain couples TRBV6-1 to TRBJ2-3; 9 bases map to TRBD2. The CDR3 extends over 13 amino acids. Germline values: CDR1 MNHNS, CDR2 SASEGT. V dropped 7 bases and J dropped 3; count of bases not matched to a gene: 2. The CDR3 bases are TGTGCCAGCAATCTAGCGGGGACAGATACGCAGTATTTT. The encoded protein is CASNLAGTDTQYF.

CDR3 residues: CSVLGLAGGIWETQYF. The CDR3 DNA follows: TGCAGCGTTTTGGGACTAGCGGGAGGTATTTGGGAGACCCAGTACTTC. This chain uses TRBV29-1 with TRBJ2-5; 15 nucleotides match TRBD2. The CDR3 sequence is 16 residues long. V shed 5 bases and J 5 bases; nucleotides not matched to a gene: 9. Germline V gene data show CDR1 as SQVTM and CDR2 as ANQGSEA.

The rearrangement joins TRBV13 to TRBJ2-1; possibly TRBD2 for D (6 bases). The CDR3 loop spans 14 amino acids. Germline lookup yields CDR1 PRHDT and CDR2 FYEKMQ (reference sequence). Trimming took off 1 base at V and 6 bases at J, with 10 bases between the two ends. This chain's CDR3 is CASSLVYGGNEQFF. In DNA form, the CDR3 reads TGTGCCAGCAGCTTAGTGTACGGGGGCAATGAGCAGTTCTTC.